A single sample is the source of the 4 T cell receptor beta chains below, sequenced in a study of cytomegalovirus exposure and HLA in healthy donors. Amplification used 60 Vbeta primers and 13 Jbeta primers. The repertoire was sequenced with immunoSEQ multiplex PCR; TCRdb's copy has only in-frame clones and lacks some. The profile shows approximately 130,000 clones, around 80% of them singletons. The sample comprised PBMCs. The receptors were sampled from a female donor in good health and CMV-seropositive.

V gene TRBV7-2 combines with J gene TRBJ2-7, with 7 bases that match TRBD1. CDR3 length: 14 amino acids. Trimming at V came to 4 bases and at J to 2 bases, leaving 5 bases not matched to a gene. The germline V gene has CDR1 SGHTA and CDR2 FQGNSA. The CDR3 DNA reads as TGTGCCAGCAGCTCACCGGACAGGACCTACGAGCAGTACTTC. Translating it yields CASSSPDRTYEQYF.

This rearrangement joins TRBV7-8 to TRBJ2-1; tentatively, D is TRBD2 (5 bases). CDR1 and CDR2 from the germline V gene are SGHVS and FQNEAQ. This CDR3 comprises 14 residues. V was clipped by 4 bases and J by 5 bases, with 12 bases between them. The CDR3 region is CASSSFSADNEQFF. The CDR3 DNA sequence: TGTGCCAGCAGCTCATTTAGCGCCGACAATGAGCAGTTCTTC. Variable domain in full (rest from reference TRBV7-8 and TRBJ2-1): GAGVSQSPRYKVAKRGQDVALRCDPISGHVSLFWYQQALGQGPEFLTYFQNEAQLDKSGLPSDRFFAERPEGSVSTLKIQRTQQEDSAVYLCASSSFSADNEQFFGPGTRLTVL.

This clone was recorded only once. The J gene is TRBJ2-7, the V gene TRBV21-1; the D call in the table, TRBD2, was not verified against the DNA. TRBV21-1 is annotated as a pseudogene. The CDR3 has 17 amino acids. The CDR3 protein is CASSPPGENAEHYEQYF. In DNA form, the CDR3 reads TGTGCCAGCAGCCCACCGGGGGAAAATGCGGAACACTACGAGCAGTACTTC.

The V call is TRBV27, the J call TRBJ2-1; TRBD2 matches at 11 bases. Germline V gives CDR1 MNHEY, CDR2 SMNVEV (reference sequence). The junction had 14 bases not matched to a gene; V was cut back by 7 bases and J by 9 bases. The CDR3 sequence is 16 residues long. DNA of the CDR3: TGTGCCAGCAAAGTTGATAGCGGGGGGGCCGGGGTTGAGCAGTTCTTC. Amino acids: CASKVDSGGAGVEQFF.